This passage covers 10 T cell receptor beta chains from one sample sequenced in a study of OX40 agonist ivuxolimab in advanced cancers. Some clones are missing from TCRdb's copy, which holds only in-frame ones; the method was immunoSEQ multiplex PCR. The sample has 60,000 or so clones; 84% are singletons. The specimen was CD4+ or CD8+ T cells sorted from blood, collected in a trial of the OX40 agonist ivuxolimab. Every receptor here comes from an adult with an advanced solid tumor such as melanoma, head and neck, liver or kidney cancer.

The V call is TRBV7-9, the J call TRBJ2-1; 8 positions agree with TRBD2. The V and J ends lost 5 bases and 0 bases, in that order; junction bases with no gene match: 3. This CDR3 has 15 amino acids. Germline values: CDR1 SEHNR, CDR2 FQNEAQ (reference sequence). The CDR3 DNA reads as TGTGCCAGCAGCCGCGGGGGGAGCTCCTACAATGAGCAGTTCTTC. This encodes CASSRGGSSYNEQFF.

The V and J genes are TRBV2 and TRBJ2-5, with D maybe TRBD1 (7 bases). TRBJ2-7 explains the end of the DNA better; the J call may be wrong. The CDR3 contains 14 residues. CDR1 and CDR2 (germline): SNHLY, FYNNEI. CDR3 sequence (DNA): TGTGCCAGCACCGGAAGGACAGGAGGGTACGAGCAGTACTTC. It translates to CASTGRTGGYEQYF.

The chain joins TRBV6-5 to TRBJ2-3, with TRBD1 as a possible D gene (5 bases). V was shortened by 7 bases and J by 2 bases, with 10 bases between the two germline ends. CDR1 and CDR2 (germline): MNHEY, SVGAGI. The CDR3 runs to 13 residues. The CDR3 DNA reads TGTGCCAGCAAGGGGCGTTCCACAGATACGCAGTATTTT. This sequence encodes CASKGRSTDTQYF.

This chain's CDR3 is CASSLGGQGDQYF. The DNA for the CDR3 is TGTGCCAGCAGCTTAGGAGGACAGGGCGACCAGTACTTC. The genes are TRBV7-3 and TRBJ2-4, with TRBD1 matching over 8 bases. The V and J ends lost 2 bases and 13 bases, in that order; junction bases with no gene match: 7. Germline CDR1 and CDR2: SGHTA and FQGTGA. This CDR3 spans 13 amino acids.

The chain employs TRBV28 and TRBJ1-2; TRBD1 is a possible D gene (5 bases). The V end lost 5 bases, the J end lost 0 bases, and 10 bases lay between the germline ends. The CDR3 runs 14 residues. In germline, CDR1 is MDHEN, CDR2 SYDVKM. CDR3 DNA sequence: TGTGCCAGCAGTCTCGGGGGGGCTAACTATGGCTACACCTTC. Amino acid sequence: CASSLGGANYGYTF.

The chain joins TRBV7-9 to TRBJ1-3; TRBD1 might be the D (6 bases). The germline V gene has CDR1 SEHNR and CDR2 FQNEAQ (reference sequence). This CDR3 comprises 13 residues. Between the trimmed V and J ends, which lost 10 bases and 0 bases, there was a span of 10 bases. This CDR3 reads CATGTPSGNTIYF. For the CDR3, the DNA is TGTGCCACCGGGACACCCTCTGGAAACACCATATATTTT.

The chain uses TRBV10-3 and TRBJ2-7; 9 nucleotides line up with TRBD2. V gave up 6 bases and J gave up 2 bases; unmatched junction bases: 11. The CDR3 is 16 amino acids. Germline CDR1 is ENHRY and CDR2 is SYGVKD. This CDR3 reads CAIRAGEASGAYEQYF. The CDR3 DNA reads TGTGCCATCAGGGCGGGAGAGGCTAGCGGGGCCTACGAGCAGTACTTC.

The V call is TRBV5-1, the J call TRBJ2-1, with D perhaps TRBD1 or TRBD2 (5 bases each). V was trimmed by 10 bases and J by 1 base, leaving 18 bases between them. The germline V gene has CDR1 SGHRS and CDR2 YFSETQ. The CDR3 has 15 residues. The CDR3 coding sequence is TGCGCCTCGGACCCGGGGCCGCCATCCTACAATGAGCAGTTCTTC. It encodes CASDPGPPSYNEQFF.

This clone was counted only a few times. The rearrangement uses TRBV19 and TRBJ1-5; 8 bases agree with TRBD1. Losses at the gene ends were 9 bases for V and 4 bases for J; bases not matched to a gene: 8. Germline V CDR1 and CDR2: LNHDA, SQIVND (reference sequence). The length of the CDR3 is 14 residues. The CDR3 sequence is CASRDRGQNQPQHF. The CDR3 DNA sequence: TGTGCCAGCAGAGACAGGGGCCAAAATCAGCCCCAGCATTTT.

The rearrangement links TRBV2 to TRBJ1-1, with D perhaps TRBD1 (6 bases). Trimming pared 1 base from V and 1 base from J, leaving 16 bases between. The CDR3 contains 17 residues. Germline V gene lookup returns CDR1 SNHLY and CDR2 FYNNEI. The CDR3 reads CASSEENGGRKNTEAFF. In DNA, the CDR3 is TGTGCCAGCAGTGAAGAAAATGGGGGCAGAAAGAACACTGAAGCTTTCTTT. The variable domain in full, with the rest retrieved from reference TRBV2 and TRBJ1-1, is EPEVTQTPSHQVTQMGQEVILRCVPISNHLYFYWYRQILGQKVEFLVSFYNNEISEKSEIFDDQFSVERPDGSNFTLKIRSTKLEDSAMYFCASSEENGGRKNTEAFFGQGTRLTVV.